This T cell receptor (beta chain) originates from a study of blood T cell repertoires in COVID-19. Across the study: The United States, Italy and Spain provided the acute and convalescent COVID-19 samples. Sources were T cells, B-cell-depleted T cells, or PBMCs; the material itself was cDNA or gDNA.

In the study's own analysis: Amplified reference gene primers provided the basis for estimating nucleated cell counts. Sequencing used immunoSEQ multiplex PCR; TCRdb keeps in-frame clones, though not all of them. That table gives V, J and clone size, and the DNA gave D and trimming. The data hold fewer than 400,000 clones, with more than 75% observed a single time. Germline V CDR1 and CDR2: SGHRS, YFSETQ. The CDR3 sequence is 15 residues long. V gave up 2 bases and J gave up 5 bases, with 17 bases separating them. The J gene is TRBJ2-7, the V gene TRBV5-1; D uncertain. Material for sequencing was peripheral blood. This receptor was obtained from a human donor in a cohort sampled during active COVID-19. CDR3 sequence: CASSLRFPGSHEQYF. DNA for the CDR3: TGCGCCAGCAGCTTAAGGTTTCCCGGGTCCCACGAGCAGTACTTC.